The rows below give T cell receptor beta chains drawn from one sample of a study of CXCR3-negative and CXCR3-positive naive CD8 T cells. TCRdb reworked the 5' RACE reads into one entry per CDR3 protein, no DNA. This listing includes 7,900 or so distinct CDR3 sequences. Source material: naive CXCR3- CD8+ T cells from blood. The receptors were gathered from a human donor in good health. Some clones in this sample may be carry-over from other donors' samples. The CDR3 runs from the conserved cysteine through the conserved F or W. Size values are once, few and many counts, or a class for expanded clones, and some rows have none.

TRBJ2-1 | TRBV7-9 | - | CASSPYSGTTTEQFF
TRBJ1-1 | TRBV12-3/TRBV12-4 | - | CASSKTVEAFF
TRBJ2-7 | TRBV29-1 | medium-sized | CSVEDRGLAGGTYEQYF
TRBJ2-5 | TRBV7-9 | medium-sized | CASSDYSGTRETQYF
TRBJ2-3 | TRBV6-6 | medium-sized | CASRESEADTQYF
TRBJ2-2 | TRBV14 | - | CASIPTLSGGVNTGELFF
TRBJ2-7 | TRBV6-2/TRBV6-3 | medium-sized | CASSYRLPYEQYF
TRBJ2-1 | TRBV29-1 | - | CSVDLKRGSNEQFF
TRBJ2-2 | TRBV5-6 | - | CASSFPGGGLTGELFF
TRBJ1-2 | TRBV15 | - | CATSRDTTFYGYTF
TRBJ2-1 | TRBV29-1 | medium-sized | CSVDLWGDRAYNEQFF
TRBJ2-1 | TRBV4-1 | - | CASSQETSGSSYNEQFF